The 16 T cell receptor beta chains in this list originate from one sample, sequenced in a study of blood T cell repertoires in COVID-19. The data were produced by immunoSEQ multiplex PCR, yet TCRdb's version contains in-frame clones alone and is incomplete. The sample includes roughly 300,000 clones, around 87% of them seen just once. The source material was PBMCs or T cells enriched from blood (not recorded which). The receptors here all came from a woman aged 30 to 39 who had recovered from COVID-19.

The J gene is TRBJ1-4, the V gene TRBV4-1; D is ambiguous. V was shortened by 2 bases and J by 2 bases, with 12 bases between the two germline ends. The CDR3 totals 16 residues. CDR1 and CDR2 (germline): MGHRA, YSYEKL. DNA for the CDR3: TGCGCCAGCAGCCAAAGCGTGGCCAGTACTAATGAAAAACTGTTTTTT. As protein: CASSQSVASTNEKLFF.

V and J are TRBV25-1 and TRBJ1-2, with D perhaps TRBD1 (6 bases). Per the germline V gene, CDR1 is MGHDK and CDR2 is SYGVNS. The CDR3 length is 12 residues. Trimming stripped 2 bases from V and 6 bases from J, with 7 bases between. Here the CDR3 DNA reads TGTGCCAGCAGTGAAAACAGGGATGGCTACACCTTC. It translates to CASSENRDGYTF.

V and J are TRBV2 and TRBJ2-7, with TRBD1 matching over 8 bases. CDR3 length: 13 amino acids. V shed 6 bases and J 6 bases; nucleotides not matched to a gene: 7. Germline loops: CDR1 SNHLY, CDR2 FYNNEI. The CDR3 is CASSFQGAGEQYF. The CDR3 DNA is TGTGCCAGCAGCTTTCAGGGGGCGGGCGAGCAGTACTTC.

This chain uses TRBV10-3 with TRBJ1-6; 7 positions agree with TRBD1. The germline gives CDR1 ENHRY, CDR2 SYGVKD. This CDR3 comprises 18 residues. J lost 0 bases, V lost 4 bases, and 9 bases had no gene match. CDR3 residues: CAISAGTAESSYNSPLHF. In DNA, the CDR3 is TGTGCCATCAGTGCGGGGACAGCCGAGAGCTCCTATAATTCACCCCTCCACTTT.

The CDR3 DNA follows: TGTGCCAGCAGCTTGGCCGGACAGGGGGCGTTGGGTCCTGAAGCTTTCTTT. Amino acids: CASSLAGQGALGPEAFF. This rearrangement joins TRBV5-8 to TRBJ1-1, with TRBD1 matching 11 bases. The V segment lost 0 bases and the J segment 6 bases; nucleotides outside the gene matches: 10. The CDR3 contains 17 residues. Germline V gene lookup returns CDR1 SGHTS and CDR2 YDEGEE.

This chain uses TRBV19 with TRBJ2-7; 9 bases map to TRBD1. V shed 6 bases and J 3 bases; nucleotides not matched to a gene: 9. Looked up from germline, CDR1 is LNHDA and CDR2 is SQIVND (reference sequence). The CDR3 length is 15 residues. The DNA for the CDR3 is TGTGCCAGTAGCGTCGACAGGGGGAAGAGCTACGAGCAGTACTTC. Its protein is CASSVDRGKSYEQYF.

The J gene is TRBJ1-2, the V gene TRBV7-8, with D uncertain. V shed 1 base and J shed 6 bases, with 18 bases lying between them. Germline V gives CDR1 SGHVS, CDR2 FQNEAQ. CDR3 size: 16 residues. CDR3 bases: TGTGCCAGCAGCTTAGTTAATCCGAGGGAGTTGGATGGCTACACCTTC. Residues: CASSLVNPRELDGYTF.

The chain is built from TRBV7-6 and TRBJ1-2; maybe TRBD1 (6 bases). With 3 bases removed from V and 3 bases from J, the gap between germline ends came to 17 bases. Germline-derived CDR1 and CDR2 are SGHVS and FNYEAQ. The CDR3 contains 16 residues. The CDR3 spells CASSFHRGGSDYGYTF. The DNA of the CDR3 is TGTGCCAGCAGCTTTCATCGGGGGGGCAGCGACTATGGCTACACCTTC.

Notes on this clone: A junction end diverges from the germline sequence, so it may reflect a read error. The chain is built from TRBV7-7 and TRBJ1-1; possible D gene TRBD1, 5 bases. There are 18 residues in the CDR3. Germline V CDR1 and CDR2: SSHAT, FNYEAQ (reference sequence). In DNA, the CDR3 is TGTGCTAGCAGCTCAGTCTTAGTCCCTCAGGGCTCGTCATCTGAAGCTTTCTTT. Translating it yields CASSSVLVPQGSSSEAFF.

This sequence joins TRBV5-1 and TRBJ1-1; TRBD1 matches at 7 bases. Germline-derived CDR1 and CDR2 are SGHRS and YFSETQ. With V trimmed by 2 bases and J by 6 bases, 7 bases remained unmatched. This CDR3 spans 14 amino acids. The chain's CDR3 is CASSLGTGAAEAFF. CDR3 nucleotide sequence: TGCGCCAGCAGCTTAGGTACAGGGGCGGCTGAAGCTTTCTTT.

This chain connects TRBV6-2 or TRBV6-3 to TRBJ1-1; no clear D. CDR3 length: 15 amino acids. The V end lost 0 bases, the J end lost 1 base, and 9 bases lay between the germline ends. The germline V gene has CDR1 MNHEY and CDR2 SVGEGT. CDR3 nucleotide sequence: TGTGCCAGCAGTTACTCCGGAGAACCGAACACTGAAGCTTTCTTT. Amino acid sequence: CASSYSGEPNTEAFF.

This chain joins TRBV19 and TRBJ2-7; D unresolved. This CDR3 has 13 residues. V lost 2 bases and J 6 bases, leaving 11 bases between the germline ends. Germline V gene lookup returns CDR1 LNHDA and CDR2 SQIVND (reference sequence). Written as DNA, the CDR3 is TGTGCCAGTAGTATAAGGAGATCTACCGAGCAGTACTTC. It translates to CASSIRRSTEQYF.

The V gene is TRBV27, the J gene TRBJ2-2, with a possible D match to TRBD1 (5 bases). V was clipped by 7 bases and J by 5 bases, with 14 bases between them. Germline V gene lookup returns CDR1 MNHEY and CDR2 SMNVEV (reference sequence). The CDR3 totals 14 residues. CDR3 residues: CASTPNSGTGELFF. DNA of the CDR3: TGTGCCAGCACCCCGAATTCAGGGACCGGGGAGCTGTTTTTT.

J is TRBJ1-6 and V is TRBV27; D is unresolved. This CDR3 region has 15 residues. Trimming removed 8 bases from V and 7 bases from J, with 18 bases in between. Germline V CDR1 and CDR2: MNHEY, SMNVEV (reference sequence). This CDR3 is CASRALWAANSPLHF. The CDR3 DNA reads TGTGCCAGCCGTGCTCTGTGGGCAGCCAATTCACCCCTCCACTTT.

CDR3 DNA sequence: TGCAGTGCTAGTAAGAGTCTAGCGGGGGGCACAGATACGCAGTATTTT. Its protein is CSASKSLAGGTDTQYF. This rearrangement joins TRBV20-1 to TRBJ2-3; 10 nucleotides line up with TRBD2. Germline-derived CDR1 and CDR2 are DFQATT and SNEGSKA (reference sequence). V shed 3 bases and J 1 base; nucleotides not matched to a gene: 7. The CDR3 runs 16 residues.

V is TRBV12-5 and J is TRBJ1-1, with unresolved D. V was clipped by 2 bases and J by 7 bases, with 14 bases between them. There are 14 residues in the CDR3. Germline V lookup: CDR1 LGHNT, CDR2 FRNRAP. The CDR3 region is CASGLSVSQYEAFF. In DNA, the CDR3 is TGTGCTAGTGGTTTGAGCGTGTCACAATATGAAGCTTTCTTT.